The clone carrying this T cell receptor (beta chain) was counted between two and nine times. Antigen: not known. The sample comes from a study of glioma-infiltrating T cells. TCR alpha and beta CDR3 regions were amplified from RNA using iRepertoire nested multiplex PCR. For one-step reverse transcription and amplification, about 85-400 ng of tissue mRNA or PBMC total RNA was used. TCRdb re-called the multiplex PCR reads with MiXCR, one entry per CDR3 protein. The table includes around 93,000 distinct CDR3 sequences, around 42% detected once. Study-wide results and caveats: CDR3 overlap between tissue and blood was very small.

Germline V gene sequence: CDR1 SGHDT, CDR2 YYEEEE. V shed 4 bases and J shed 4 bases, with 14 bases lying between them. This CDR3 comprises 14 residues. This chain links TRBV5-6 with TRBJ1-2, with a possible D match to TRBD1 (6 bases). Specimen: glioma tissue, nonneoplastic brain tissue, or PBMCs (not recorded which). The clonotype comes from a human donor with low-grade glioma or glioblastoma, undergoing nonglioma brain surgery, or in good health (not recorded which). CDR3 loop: CASSQIGQPYGYTF. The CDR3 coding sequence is TGTGCCAGCAGCCAAATCGGACAGCCCTATGGCTACACCTTC.